This TCR beta chain was sequenced for a study of T cell responses to AZD1222 COVID-19 vaccine. Study findings and constraints: Donors were chiefly white British, with a greater number of females, and clonal diversity was perhaps underestimated. The study sampled repertoires only after the peak T cell response. Spike-specific TCRs gained breadth and depth after people received two AZD1222 doses. Regions left unmutated in variants are reportedly the target of nearly half of spike-specific TCRs.

The method was immunoSEQ multiplex PCR; TCRdb's version includes in-frame clones alone and lacks a portion of them. The sample includes 95,000 to 150,000 clones, roughly 87% of them seen just once. Trimming removed 5 bases at V and 0 bases at J, with 17 bases between. Germline CDR1 reads SGHAT; CDR2 reads FQNNGV. CDR3 length: 16 amino acids. As regards this clone: The antigen is not known.

The sample in question was peripheral blood, obtained on day 0 of AZD1222 vaccination. J is TRBJ2-7 and V is TRBV11-2, with a weak D call TRBD1 (6 bases). This receptor was obtained from an adult in good health. The CDR3 nucleotides are TGTGCCAGCAGCCAGCTCCAAGGGACAATCTCCTACGAGCAGTACTTC. Protein: CASSQLQGTISYEQYF.